Detailed here is one T cell receptor (beta chain). Its antigen is as yet unknown. Analysis merged second doses at about 4 or about 12 weeks. This specimen comes from a study of T cell responses to AZD1222 COVID-19 vaccine. Study-level results: CD4 TCRs linked to vaccination spanned spike, dominating at 160-218 and 743-854.

Produced via immunoSEQ multiplex PCR; TCRdb's table is partial and in-frame only. This table holds roughly 150,000 clones, around 92% found once. Here the sequenced sample was peripheral blood, taken 28 days after the second AZD1222 dose. The TCR sequence derives from an adult who received the AZD1222 COVID-19 vaccine.

CDR3 protein: CASSSSDGRWATEAFF. The DNA of the CDR3 is TGTGCCAGTAGTTCCTCGGATGGCCGGTGGGCCACTGAAGCTTTCTTT. This chain connects TRBV19 to TRBJ1-1, with unresolved D. Germline V gives CDR1 LNHDA, CDR2 SQIVND (reference sequence). Trimming left V 5 bases short and J 4 bases short, with 20 bases between. The CDR3 spans 16 residues.